This TCR beta chain derives from a study of shared clonotypes between healthy human individuals. Trimming left V 6 bases short and J 0 bases short, with 2 bases between. The CDR3 is 11 amino acids. Per germline, CDR1 MNHNS and CDR2 SASEGT. Data came from immunoSEQ multiplex PCR; TCRdb stores just in-frame clones and leaves some out. The sample has about 980,000 clones; approximately 80% are singletons. Details on this clone: What it binds is unknown. A read error is the likely source, as a far larger clone sits one nucleotide away.

Points from the study as a whole: Limited genetic and exposure-history diversity came from having few donors.

This clonotype originated in a man between 18 and 29 years old in good health. The chain combines TRBV6-1 with TRBJ1-1; D not certain. Input material: memory CD4+ T cells sorted from blood. The sample's subset: CD45RA-negative fraction. CDR3 amino acids: CASRLNTEAFF. As DNA, the CDR3 is TGTGCCAGCAGATTGAACACTGAAGCTTTCTTT.